These 9 T cell receptor beta chains originate from one sample sequenced in a study of CD8+ T cells in alopecia areata. Sequencing relied on a cDNA template that was reverse transcribed from extracted RNA. TCRdb's table, derived via immunoSEQ multiplex PCR, lists solely in-frame clones and lacks some. The table records more than 150,000 clones, roughly 64% of them present only once. Treatment: oral pan-JAK inhibitor, 5-10 mg twice daily. Sequenced material: CD8+ T cells sorted from blood, taken at week 24, from a patient treated with tofacitinib. The receptors here all came from a human donor with alopecia areata.

The rearrangement joins TRBV27 to TRBJ1-2; D is unresolved. CDR3 length equals 16 residues. The germline V and J ends were trimmed by 5 bases and 0 bases, with 16 bases remaining between them. CDR1 MNHEY and CDR2 SMNVEV come from the germline V gene (reference sequence). This CDR3 is CASSPAVRKANYGYTF. CDR3 nucleotides: TGTGCCAGCAGTCCCGCCGTACGGAAAGCTAACTATGGCTACACCTTC.

This clone was seen a few times. This sequence joins TRBV4-2 and TRBJ2-7, with D perhaps being TRBD1 or TRBD2 (5 bases each). The germline CDR1 and CDR2 sequences are LGHNA and YNFKEQ. V lost 0 bases to trimming and J lost 3 bases, with 15 bases between them. The CDR3 contains 16 residues. CDR3 DNA: TGTGCCAGCAGCCAAGATAATTGGGGGTCGCGCTACGAGCAGTACTTC. Its translation: CASSQDNWGSRYEQYF.

The V and J genes are TRBV7-2 and TRBJ2-1, with unresolved D. CDR3 size: 12 residues. Trimming shortened V by 8 bases and J by 0 bases, and 5 bases separated the two germline ends. The germline V gene encodes CDR1 SGHTA and CDR2 FQGNSA. DNA for the CDR3: TGTGCCAGCGCATTCTCCTACAATGAGCAGTTCTTC. Amino acids: CASAFSYNEQFF. The full variable domain, its missing parts supplied by reference TRBV7-2 and TRBJ2-1, is GAGVSQSPSNKVTEKGKDVELRCDPISGHTALYWYRQSLGQGLEFLIYFQGNSAPDKSGLPSDRFSAERTGGSVSTLTIQRTQQEDSAVYLCASAFSYNEQFFGPGTRLTVL.

J is TRBJ2-7 and V is TRBV6-1; D is uncertain. CDR1 and CDR2 (germline): MNHNS, SASEGT. The length of the CDR3 is 12 residues. V dropped 5 bases and J dropped 2 bases, with 7 bases sitting between them. The CDR3 region is CASSLRAYEQYF. The CDR3 coding sequence is TGTGCCAGCAGTCTCCGGGCCTACGAGCAGTACTTC.

The V and J genes are TRBV23-1 and TRBJ2-3; D ambiguous. TRBV23-1 is identified as an open reading frame with a role that is uncertain. V was trimmed by 0 bases and J by 2 bases, leaving 9 bases between them. This CDR3 region has 15 residues. The CDR3 sequence is CASSQSKHITDTQYF. The CDR3 DNA reads as TGCGCCAGCAGTCAATCGAAACATATCACAGATACGCAGTATTTT.

The CDR3 DNA sequence: TGTGCCAGCAGCTTAGGGACAGGGAACAATCAGCCCCAGCATTTT. It codes for CASSLGTGNNQPQHF. The chain has TRBV7-6 and TRBJ1-5; 8 bases fit TRBD1. Germline V gene lookup returns CDR1 SGHVS and CDR2 FNYEAQ. The CDR3 is 15 residues long. After removal of 1 base from V and 3 bases from J, the junction contained 2 bases not matched to a gene.

The chain is built from TRBV11-2 and TRBJ1-2; D possibly corresponds to TRBD1 (6 bases). With 5 bases removed from V and 2 bases from J, the gap between germline ends came to 24 bases. Germline V gene data show CDR1 as SGHAT and CDR2 as FQNNGV. This CDR3 region has 18 residues. The CDR3 loop reads CASSVRDKGNPRNYGYTF. The CDR3, as DNA: TGTGCCAGCAGCGTAAGGGACAAGGGAAACCCGCGGAACTATGGCTACACCTTC.

This chain joins TRBV30 and TRBJ1-2; no definite D call. CDR1 and CDR2 (germline): GTSNPN, SVGIG (reference sequence). V lost 0 bases and J lost 8, with 16 bases in between. This CDR3 is built from 14 residues. The CDR3 region is CAWSVSPGGIGYTF. The CDR3 DNA follows: TGTGCCTGGAGTGTAAGCCCCGGAGGGATCGGCTACACCTTC. Full variable domain (missing parts from reference TRBV30 and TRBJ1-2): SQTIHQWPATLVQPVGSPLSLECTVEGTSNPNLYWYRQAAGRGLQLLFYSVGIGQISSEVPQNLSASRPQDRQFILSSKKLLLSDSGFYLCAWSVSPGGIGYTFGSGTRLTVV.

The chain couples TRBV6-1 to TRBJ1-2; no definite D call. Germline loops: CDR1 MNHNS, CDR2 SASEGT. The CDR3 loop spans 12 amino acids. V lost 7 bases to trimming and J lost 2 bases, with 8 bases between them. CDR3 loop: CASTSDNYGYTF. DNA of the CDR3: TGTGCCAGCACTTCCGACAACTATGGCTACACCTTC.